Reported below is one TCR beta chain. Its cognate antigen is unknown. The sample originates from a study of T cells in Graves' hyperthyroidism and ophthalmopathy. Broader study findings: Ophthalmopathy and stable hyperthyroidism were told apart by a 13 V-J model. Expanded thyroid clonotypes (above 0.001) were mostly also found in blood.

Graves' hyperthyroidism showing no ophthalmopathy progression within 18 months was considered stable. Hyperthyroidism, newly diagnosed and lasting under 2 months, affected patients aged 18 to 65. The source material, RNA transcripts, was used to amplify TCR beta CDR3 regions. The TCR CDR3 was amplified in a first-round RT-PCR using the HTBI primer set. TCRdb re-called the multiplex PCR reads through MiXCR, storing one row per CDR3 protein. The repertoire holds 300,000 to 350,000 distinct CDR3 sequences, approximately 15% seen once, with 20% to 25% in the top ten. The origin of this receptor is a woman aged 25-40 years with Graves' hyperthyroidism. What was sequenced was blood.

The DNA for the CDR3 is TGCAGTGCTAGACCCGAGGGCCTGTTAAACTATGGCTACACCTTC. It is translated as CSARPEGLLNYGYTF. V and J are TRBV20-1 and TRBJ1-2; D is unclear. V was trimmed by 2 bases and J by 2 bases, leaving 15 bases between them. Germline CDR1 DFQATT, CDR2 SNEGSKA (reference sequence). This CDR3 comprises 15 residues.